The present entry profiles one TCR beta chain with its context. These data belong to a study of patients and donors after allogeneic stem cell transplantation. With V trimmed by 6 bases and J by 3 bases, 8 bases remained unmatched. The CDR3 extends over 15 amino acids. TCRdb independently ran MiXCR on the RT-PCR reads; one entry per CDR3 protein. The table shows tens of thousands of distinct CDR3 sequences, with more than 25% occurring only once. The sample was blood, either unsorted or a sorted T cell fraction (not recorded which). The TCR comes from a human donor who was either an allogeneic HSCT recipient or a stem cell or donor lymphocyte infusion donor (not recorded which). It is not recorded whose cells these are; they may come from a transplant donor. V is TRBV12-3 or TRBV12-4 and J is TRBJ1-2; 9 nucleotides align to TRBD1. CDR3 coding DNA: TGTGCCAGCAGCCCGGGACAGGGACAGGACTATGGCTACACCTTC. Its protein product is CASSPGQGQDYGYTF.